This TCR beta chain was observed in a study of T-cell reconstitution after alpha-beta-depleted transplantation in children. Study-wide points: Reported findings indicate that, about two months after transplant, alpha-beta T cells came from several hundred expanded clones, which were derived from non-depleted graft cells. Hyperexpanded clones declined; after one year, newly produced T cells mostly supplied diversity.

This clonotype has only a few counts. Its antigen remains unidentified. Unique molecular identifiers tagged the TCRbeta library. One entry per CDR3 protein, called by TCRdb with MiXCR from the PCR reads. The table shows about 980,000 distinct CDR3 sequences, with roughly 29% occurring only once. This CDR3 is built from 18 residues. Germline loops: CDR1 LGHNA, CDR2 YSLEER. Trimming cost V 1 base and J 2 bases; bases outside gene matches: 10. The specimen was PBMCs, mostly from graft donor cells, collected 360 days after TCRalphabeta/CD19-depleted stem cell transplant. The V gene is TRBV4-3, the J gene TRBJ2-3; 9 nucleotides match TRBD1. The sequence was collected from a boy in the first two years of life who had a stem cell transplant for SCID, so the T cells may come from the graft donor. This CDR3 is CASSQAGTGLWYTDTQYF. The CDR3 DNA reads TGCGCCAGCAGCCAAGCCGGGACAGGGTTATGGTACACAGATACGCAGTATTTT.